Below, one TCR beta chain is given with its context. The sample is drawn from a study of blood T cell repertoires in COVID-19. Study-level background: In each case, the material was cDNA or gDNA derived from T cells, B-cell-depleted T cells, or PBMCs.

Trimming removed 1 base from V and 6 bases from J; junction bases left unmatched: 8. The germline gives CDR1 KGHSH, CDR2 LQKENI. The CDR3 has 15 amino acids. Original processing notes: From reference gene primer amplification, estimates of nucleated cell counts were derived. Assay: immunoSEQ multiplex PCR; the TCRdb copy retains only in-frame clones and omits some. D and trimming come from the DNA, and the V and J calls and clone size come from that table. The profile shows roughly 250,000 clones, 75% to 90% of them singletons. Sequences were obtained from PBMCs or T cells enriched from blood (not recorded which). The receptor's source is a woman between 18 and 29 years old who had recovered from COVID-19. The chain employs TRBV18 and TRBJ2-7, with 8 bases identical to TRBD2. CDR3 amino acids: CASSPLPGLGGEQYF. The CDR3 DNA sequence: TGTGCCAGCTCACCACTGCCGGGACTAGGAGGCGAGCAGTACTTC. Variable domain in full (rest from reference TRBV18 and TRBJ2-7): NAGVMQNPRHLVRRRGQEARLRCSPMKGHSHVYWYRQLPEEGLKFMVYLQKENIIDESGMPKERFSAEFPKEGPSILRIQQVVRGDSAAYFCASSPLPGLGGEQYFGPGTRLTVT.